These 17 T cell receptor beta chains were all obtained from the same sample, sequenced in a study of regulatory T cells in long-lasting Graves disease. The time point: persistent/refractory GD, antithyroid drugs over 5 years with positive TRAb. The TCR library was made from RNA extracted from PBMCs. Construction of TCR beta libraries relied on iRepertoire HTBI primers and on Arm-PCR targeting CDR3 regions. TCRdb reanalysed the multiplex PCR reads using MiXCR and keeps one entry per CDR3 protein. The repertoire holds about 460,000 distinct CDR3 sequences, with approximately 23% as singletons. The specimen was peripheral blood mononuclear cells (PBMCs), collected when the disease was refractory, from a patient treated with antithyroid drugs. These TCRs come from a female donor with Graves disease.

This chain uses TRBV19 with TRBJ1-5, with 7 nucleotides matching TRBD1. The CDR3 is made up of 17 amino acids. The ends lost 3 bases at V and 0 bases at J; junction bases unmatched: 8. CDR1 is LNHDA and CDR2 is SQIVND in the germline V gene (reference sequence). In DNA form, the CDR3 reads TGTGCCAGTAGTATCCTATTGGGACAGAATAGCAATCAGCCCCAGCATTTT. Residues: CASSILLGQNSNQPQHF. Complete variable domain (other parts from reference TRBV19 and TRBJ1-5): DGGITQSPKYLFRKEGQNVTLSCEQNLNHDAMYWYRQDPGQGLRLIYYSQIVNDFQKGDIAEGYSVSREKKESFPLTVTSAQKNPTAFYLCASSILLGQNSNQPQHFGDGTRLSIL.

This clonotype appeared a few times. The rearrangement joins TRBV7-9 to TRBJ1-5; 11 bases fit TRBD1. The CDR3 is 14 amino acids. The germline V gene has CDR1 SEHNR and CDR2 FQNEAQ (reference sequence). The V gene end was trimmed by 3 bases and the J gene end by 9 bases; junction bases not matched to a gene: 4. CDR3 in DNA: TGTGCCAGCAGCTTCGGGACAGGGGGTAGGCCCCAGCATTTT. Translating it yields CASSFGTGGRPQHF.

The rearrangement uses TRBV9 and TRBJ2-5, with D unresolved. V lost 0 bases to trimming and J lost 0 bases, with 9 bases between them. This CDR3 region has 15 residues. Germline V gives CDR1 SGDLS, CDR2 YYNGEE. The CDR3 loop reads CASSVGGTYQETQYF. The CDR3 DNA reads as TGTGCCAGCAGCGTAGGGGGTACGTACCAAGAGACCCAGTACTTC.

In its sample, this clonotype was seen many times. CDR3 sequence (DNA): TGTGCCAGCAGCTTAGCGGCAGATGACCACTCCGAGCAGTACTTC. It encodes CASSLAADDHSEQYF. The chain couples TRBV7-2 to TRBJ2-7; D remains ambiguous. The ends were cut back, 0 bases at V and 6 bases at J, with 15 bases in the middle. This CDR3 has 15 residues. Germline V gene data show CDR1 as SGHTA and CDR2 as FQGNSA. The full variable domain, with the rest looked up from reference TRBV7-2 and TRBJ2-7, is GAGVSQSPSNKVTEKGKDVELRCDPISGHTALYWYRQSLGQGLEFLIYFQGNSAPDKSGLPSDRFSAERTGGSVSTLTIQRTQQEDSAVYLCASSLAADDHSEQYFGPGTRLTVT.

This clonotype was detected ten times or more. Written as DNA, the CDR3 is TGTGCCAGCATAACACAGGGACACTCCGAGCAGTACTTC. It translates to CASITQGHSEQYF. The chain employs TRBV2 and TRBJ2-7; D may be TRBD1 (6 bases). Germline V gives CDR1 SNHLY, CDR2 FYNNEI. The CDR3 sequence is 13 residues long. V shed 7 bases and J shed 6 bases, with 16 bases lying between them.

This clonotype appeared many times. The genes are TRBV7-9 and TRBJ2-7; no firm D call. Germline CDR1 reads SEHNR; CDR2 reads FQNEAQ (reference sequence). V was shortened by 2 bases and J by 2 bases, with 13 bases between the two germline ends. The CDR3 sequence is 15 residues long. The CDR3 DNA reads as TGTGCCAGCAGCTTATGGCCAAGCGTGACCTACGAGCAGTACTTC. The encoded protein is CASSLWPSVTYEQYF.

This clonotype was found a few times. This chain uses TRBV28 with TRBJ2-3; possible D gene TRBD2, 6 bases. Per germline, CDR1 MDHEN and CDR2 SYDVKM. V was clipped by 7 bases and J by 7 bases, with 18 bases between them. The CDR3 consists of 14 residues. The CDR3, as DNA: TGTGCCAGCACCAGAGCGGGTACGGTAAATACGCAGTATTTT. This codes for CASTRAGTVNTQYF.

The V call is TRBV7-2, the J call TRBJ2-5; 8 bases align to TRBD2. V was clipped by 3 bases and J by 11 bases; unmatched bases: 14. CDR3 length: 15 residues. Germline loops: CDR1 SGHTA, CDR2 FQGNSA. CDR3 nucleotide sequence: TGTGCCAGCAGCTTGTCTAGCGGGCCGAACAATGAGCAGTACTTC. Encoded protein: CASSLSSGPNNEQYF.

Note on this clonotype: One end of the junction is discordant with germline, which a read error may explain. The chain recombines TRBV12-5 with TRBJ1-4; TRBD1 is a possible D gene (5 bases). The CDR3 covers 14 residues. Germline CDR1 reads LGHNT; CDR2 reads FRNRAP. CDR3 in DNA: TGTGCTGGTGGGCCGGGACGGACGAATGAAAAACTGTTTTTT. It yields the protein CAGGPGRTNEKLFF.

This clonotype was picked up many times. The rearrangement links TRBV7-2 to TRBJ1-1; D uncertain. CDR1 is SGHTA, CDR2 FQGNSA, per germline. With 3 bases removed from V and 4 bases from J, the gap between germline ends came to 6 bases. This CDR3 is 12 amino acids long. Here the CDR3 DNA reads TGTGCCAGCAGCTTTACGGGCACTGAAGCTTTCTTT. Encoded protein: CASSFTGTEAFF.

In this sample, this clonotype turned up many times. This chain links TRBV7-2 with TRBJ2-7, with TRBD2 matching 12 bases. The CDR3 runs 17 residues. Looked up from germline, CDR1 is SGHTA and CDR2 is FQGNSA. Trimming removed 5 bases from V and 2 bases from J; junction bases left unmatched: 10. The CDR3 loop reads CASSQPEWTSGAYEQYF. For the CDR3, the DNA is TGTGCCAGCAGCCAACCGGAGTGGACTAGCGGGGCCTACGAGCAGTACTTC.

Worth noting for this clonotype: This sequence may be a read error, since a much larger clone differs from it by one base. The chain employs TRBV27 and TRBJ1-2; TRBD1 might be the D (5 bases). The germline gives CDR1 MNHEY, CDR2 SMNVEV (reference sequence). The length of the CDR3 is 13 residues. The CDR3 DNA follows: TGTGCCAGCAGTTTATCAGGGGTGAATGGCCACACCTTC. Translated, it gives CASSLSGVNGHTF.

At least ten counts were recorded for this clonotype. The J gene is TRBJ2-7, the V gene TRBV7-2; D gene unclear. Germline V gene lookup returns CDR1 SGHTA and CDR2 FQGNSA. Trimming pared 0 bases from V and 5 bases from J, leaving 14 bases between. The CDR3 extends over 15 amino acids. The CDR3 DNA reads as TGTGCCAGCAGCTTAGCTTCTGGCTTAGTTAACGAGCAGTACTTC. It encodes CASSLASGLVNEQYF.

There are many counts of this clonotype. The V gene is TRBV28, the J gene TRBJ2-5, with a tentative D call TRBD1 (6 bases). The ends were cut back, 4 bases at V and 5 bases at J, with 17 bases in the middle. Germline V gene data show CDR1 as MDHEN and CDR2 as SYDVKM. CDR3 length: 15 residues. CDR3 coding DNA: TGTGCCAGCAGTTCCCAACAGGGATTTAGGGAGACCCAGTACTTC. Translating gives CASSSQQGFRETQYF.

This clonotype was observed at least ten times. CDR3 amino acids: CSALLRDGQQPQHF. The CDR3 DNA sequence: TGCAGTGCTCTTCTTCGGGACGGACAACAGCCCCAGCATTTT. The chain carries TRBV20-1 and TRBJ1-5; D is perhaps TRBD1 (5 bases). There are 14 residues in the CDR3. The germline V gene encodes CDR1 DFQATT and CDR2 SNEGSKA (reference sequence). Trimming left V 5 bases short and J 7 bases short, with 18 bases between.

This clonotype was seen repeatedly, ten times or more. The V and J genes are TRBV2 and TRBJ1-2, with TRBD1 as a possible D gene (5 bases). The CDR3 is 15 amino acids. V dropped 4 bases and J dropped 3 bases, with 15 bases sitting between them. CDR1 and CDR2 from the germline V gene are SNHLY and FYNNEI. As DNA, the CDR3 is TGTGCCAGCAGTGGATTGCAGGGCAGGGACTATGGCTACACCTTC. Amino acid sequence: CASSGLQGRDYGYTF.

Concerning this clonotype itself: A much larger clone differs from this one at a single base, so this may be a read error. V gene TRBV29-1 combines with J gene TRBJ2-7, with 10 positions matching TRBD2. This CDR3 region has 15 residues. Germline CDR1 SQVTM, CDR2 ANQGSEA. The CDR3, as DNA: TGCGGCGTTGACAAAGCGGGGGGGCCGTCCTACGAGCAGTACTTC. Translating it yields CGVDKAGGPSYEQYF.